This is a list of T cell receptor beta chains from one sample in a study of T cell responses to AZD1222 COVID-19 vaccine. Clones were sequenced by immunoSEQ multiplex PCR, and TCRdb holds only the in-frame ones, with some missing. In the table there are about 120,000 clones, 80% to 90% of which are singletons. The sequenced sample was peripheral blood, obtained on day 0 of AZD1222 vaccination. The receptors were gathered from an adult in good health. The CDR3 runs from the conserved cysteine through the conserved F or W. D genes are given only for firm matches. Expanded clones are given a class, and other clones once, few, many or no size at all.

>TRBD1|TRBV25-1|-|TRBJ1-2
TGTGCCAGCAGTGTGGGGACAGGATATGGCTACACCTTC
CASSVGTGYGYTF
>-|TRBV24-1|-|TRBJ2-2
TGTGCCACCAGCGGAGAAGCGAACACCGGGGAGCTGTTTTTT
CATSGEANTGELFF
>-|TRBV12-3/TRBV12-4|-|TRBJ2-7
TGTGCCAGCAGTTTCGGGGAAGCCCTCGAGCAGTACTTC
CASSFGEALEQYF
>-|TRBV10-3|-|TRBJ2-3
TGTGCCATCAGTGAGAGGGATACGCAGTATTTT
CAISERDTQYF
>-|TRBV15|-|TRBJ1-2
TGTGCCACCAGCAGGGCCCGGGGGGGTAGTGGCTACACCTTC
CATSRARGGSGYTF
>-|TRBV2|-|TRBJ1-1
TGTGCCAGAGGACGGACGAACACTGAAGCTTTCTTT
CARGRTNTEAFF
>TRBD2|TRBV28|few|TRBJ2-2
TGTGCCAGCAGTTTTGGTAAACTAGCGGTGGGCGGGGAGCTGTTTTTT
CASSFGKLAVGGELFF
>-|TRBV6-5|-|TRBJ2-7
TGTGCCAGCAGCCAAAACAGGGCTTACGAGCAGTACTTC
CASSQNRAYEQYF
>-|TRBV1|-|TRBJ2-7
TGCACCAGCAGCCATGCTAGCCCCGGAGGGCCCTACGAGCAGTACTTC
CTSSHASPGGPYEQYF
>TRBD2|TRBV24-1|-|TRBJ2-7
TGTGCCACCAGTGATCCCACTAGCGGGAGGGTCAACGAGCAGTACTTC
CATSDPTSGRVNEQYF
>-|TRBV24-1|-|TRBJ2-1
TGTGCCACCAGTGATTCTAGAGATGAGCAGTTCTTC
CATSDSRDEQFF
>-|TRBV18|-|TRBJ1-2
TGTGCCAGCTCTCCCGGGGAATATGGCTACACCTTC
CASSPGEYGYTF
>-|TRBV7-2|-|TRBJ1-5
TGTGCCAGCAGCTTACGGTCGGGAGACTATAGCAATCAGCCCCAGCATTTT
CASSLRSGDYSNQPQHF
>TRBD2|TRBV7-2|once|TRBJ2-3
TGTGCCAGCAGCTCAACCGGGGGGGCCGGGGCAGATACGCAGTATTTT
CASSSTGGAGADTQYF